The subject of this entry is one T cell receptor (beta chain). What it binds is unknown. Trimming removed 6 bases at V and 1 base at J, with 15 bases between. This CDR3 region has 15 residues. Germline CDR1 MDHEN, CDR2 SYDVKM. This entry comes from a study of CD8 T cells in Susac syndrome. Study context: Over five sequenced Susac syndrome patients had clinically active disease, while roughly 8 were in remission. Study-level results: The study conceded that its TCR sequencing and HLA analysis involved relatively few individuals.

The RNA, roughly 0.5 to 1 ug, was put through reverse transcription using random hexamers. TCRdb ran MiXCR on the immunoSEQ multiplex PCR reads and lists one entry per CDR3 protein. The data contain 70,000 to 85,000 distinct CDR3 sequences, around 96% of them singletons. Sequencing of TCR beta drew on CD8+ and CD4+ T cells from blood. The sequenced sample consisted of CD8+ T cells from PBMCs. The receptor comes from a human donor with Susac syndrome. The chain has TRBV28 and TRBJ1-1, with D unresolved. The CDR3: CASSAFGNTNTEAFF. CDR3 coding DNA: TGTGCCAGCAGCGCTTTTGGGAACACGAACACTGAAGCTTTCTTT.